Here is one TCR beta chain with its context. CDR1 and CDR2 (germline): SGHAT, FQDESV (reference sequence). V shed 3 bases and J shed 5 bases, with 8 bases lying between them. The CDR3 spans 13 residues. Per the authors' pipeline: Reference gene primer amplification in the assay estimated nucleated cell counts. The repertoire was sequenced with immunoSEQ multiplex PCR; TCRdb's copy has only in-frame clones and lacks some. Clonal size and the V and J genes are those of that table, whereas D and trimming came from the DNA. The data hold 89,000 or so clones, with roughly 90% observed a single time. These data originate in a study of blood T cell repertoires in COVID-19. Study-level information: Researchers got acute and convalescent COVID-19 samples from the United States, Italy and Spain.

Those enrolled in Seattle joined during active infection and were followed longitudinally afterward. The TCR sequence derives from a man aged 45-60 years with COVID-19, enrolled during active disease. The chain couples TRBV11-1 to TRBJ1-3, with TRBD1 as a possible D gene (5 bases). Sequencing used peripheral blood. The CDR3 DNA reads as TGTGCCAGCAGCTTGGACATTCGAAACACCATATATTTT. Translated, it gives CASSLDIRNTIYF.